Shown below are 24 T cell receptor beta chains from a single sample sequenced in a study of blood T cell repertoires in COVID-19. TCRdb's table, derived via immunoSEQ multiplex PCR, lists solely in-frame clones and lacks some. The sample has around 290,000 clones; 88% are singletons. The sequenced sample was PBMCs or T cells enriched from blood (not recorded which). These receptors came from a woman younger than 45 who had recovered from COVID-19.

The chain uses TRBV28 and TRBJ1-2; maybe TRBD1 (5 bases). Germline CDR1 reads MDHEN; CDR2 reads SYDVKM. The CDR3 has 16 residues. Trimming took off 2 bases at V and 0 bases at J, with 13 bases between the two ends. The CDR3 sequence is CASSLLSGLANYGYTF. The CDR3 nucleotides read TGTGCCAGCAGTTTACTATCAGGGCTGGCTAACTATGGCTACACCTTC.

The rearrangement links TRBV4-1 to TRBJ2-3, with 9 bases identical to TRBD2. The CDR3 sequence is 20 residues long. Germline trimming cut 0 bases from V and 1 base from J; bases unmatched to any gene: 14. Per germline, CDR1 MGHRA and CDR2 YSYEKL. The CDR3 protein is CASSQDLTSGIVTRTDTQYF. In DNA form, the CDR3 reads TGCGCCAGCAGCCAAGATTTGACTAGCGGAATCGTGACACGCACAGATACGCAGTATTTT.

As concerns this clone: Other DNA sequences from this sample encode an identical CDR3 as well. The genes are TRBV20-1 and TRBJ2-5; maybe TRBD2 (6 bases). Germline CDR1 is DFQATT and CDR2 is SNEGSKA (reference sequence). Between the trimmed V and J ends, which lost 5 bases and 2 bases, there was a span of 6 bases. CDR3 size: 11 residues. CDR3 loop: CSAGLQETQYF. CDR3 sequence (DNA): TGCAGTGCTGGACTACAAGAGACCCAGTACTTC.

The J gene is TRBJ1-5, the V gene TRBV2; 9 bases fit TRBD1. Germline CDR1 SNHLY, CDR2 FYNNEI. CDR3 length: 16 residues. J was trimmed by 1 base and V by 6 bases; bases with no gene match: 7. CDR3 loop: CASRGVQGASNQPQHF. CDR3 nucleotide sequence: TGTGCCAGCAGGGGAGTACAGGGGGCGAGCAATCAGCCCCAGCATTTT.

This chain joins TRBV12-3 or TRBV12-4 and TRBJ1-5; no reliable D call. V was pared by 8 bases and J by 11 bases, with 10 bases between. The CDR3 runs 10 residues. In DNA, the CDR3 is TGTGCCAGCCCTAGTTGGACCCAGCATTTT. It encodes CASPSWTQHF.

The gene calls are TRBV2 and TRBJ2-1; the match to TRBD2 covers 9 bases. CDR1 SNHLY and CDR2 FYNNEI come from the germline V gene. The V segment lost 6 bases and the J segment 7 bases; nucleotides outside the gene matches: 7. This CDR3 contains 14 residues. CDR3 sequence reads: CASRIGLAGNEQFF. For the CDR3, the DNA is TGTGCCAGCAGGATAGGGCTAGCGGGGAATGAGCAGTTCTTC.

The genes are TRBV2 and TRBJ1-5; D may be TRBD1 (6 bases). The CDR3 is 11 amino acids. The germline V gene encodes CDR1 SNHLY and CDR2 FYNNEI. V was cut by 5 bases and J by 12 bases, with 11 bases left in between. CDR3 coding DNA: TGTGCCAGCAGTCCCGGACAGTACCAGCATTTT. It yields the protein CASSPGQYQHF.

The chain has TRBV7-8 and TRBJ1-5, with 7 bases identical to TRBD1. The V and J ends lost 3 bases and 2 bases, in that order; junction bases with no gene match: 4. Germline CDR1 is SGHVS and CDR2 is FQNEAQ. This CDR3 has 15 residues. CDR3 bases: TGTGCCAGCAGCTTTTACAGGGGAGGCAATCAGCCCCAGCATTTT. This sequence encodes CASSFYRGGNQPQHF.

The chain links TRBV7-9 to TRBJ2-3; D ambiguous. This CDR3 is 14 amino acids long. Deletions cut 5 bases from V and 2 bases from J, with 11 bases between. Germline V gene data show CDR1 as SEHNR and CDR2 as FQNEAQ (reference sequence). The CDR3 region is CASSSLEVTDTQYF. In DNA, the CDR3 is TGTGCCAGCAGCAGCCTAGAGGTCACAGATACGCAGTATTTT. The whole variable domain, remainder taken from reference TRBV7-9 and TRBJ2-3, is DTGVSQNPRHKITKRGQNVTFRCDPISEHNRLYWYRQTLGQGPEFLTYFQNEAQLEKSRLLSDRFSAERPKGSFSTLEIQRTEQGDSAMYLCASSSLEVTDTQYFGPGTRLTVL.

V gene TRBV4-3 combines with J gene TRBJ1-5; TRBD1 might be the D (6 bases). V lost 3 bases, J lost 5 bases, and 14 bases lay in between. Germline V gene lookup returns CDR1 LGHNA and CDR2 YSLEER. This CDR3 is built from 15 residues. The CDR3 DNA reads TGCGCCAGCAGCCATAACAGCGGGGGCGATCAGCCCCAGCATTTT. Translated: CASSHNSGGDQPQHF.

The chain has TRBV27 and TRBJ2-1; D may be TRBD1 (5 bases). This CDR3 comprises 14 residues. Trimming pared 8 bases from V and 4 bases from J, leaving 15 bases between. The germline CDR1 and CDR2 sequences are MNHEY and SMNVEV (reference sequence). In nucleotides, the CDR3 is TGTGCCAGCGGAATTTGGGGCTCTTACAATGAGCAGTTCTTC. Its protein product is CASGIWGSYNEQFF.

This chain connects TRBV10-3 to TRBJ1-2, with D maybe TRBD1 (5 bases). Germline CDR1 ENHRY, CDR2 SYGVKD. The CDR3 is 13 residues long. The V gene lost 11 bases and the J gene lost 11 bases, with 24 bases spanning the gap. The CDR3 region has the DNA TGTGCCGCCTCCGGGATTAAGCCCGGGGGGTACACCTTC. Protein product: CAASGIKPGGYTF.

In DNA form, the CDR3 reads TGTTCTGCCCGTAAGGGGTCCTACAATGAGCAGTTCTTC. This gives the protein CSARKGSYNEQFF. The rearrangement links TRBV25-1 to TRBJ2-1, with D tentatively TRBD1 (5 bases). The CDR3 consists of 13 residues. Germline V gene lookup returns CDR1 MGHDK and CDR2 SYGVNS.

The chain recombines TRBV4-3 with TRBJ2-7; 11 nucleotides match TRBD1. This CDR3 comprises 16 residues. Germline lookup yields CDR1 LGHNA and CDR2 YSLEER. The ends lost 1 base at V and 2 bases at J; junction bases unmatched: 4. The CDR3 sequence is CASSQVGQGAPYEQYF. CDR3 DNA sequence: TGCGCCAGCAGCCAAGTAGGACAGGGGGCTCCCTACGAGCAGTACTTC.

This sequence joins TRBV5-4 and TRBJ1-6, with D unclear. The CDR3 extends over 16 amino acids. Germline V gives CDR1 SGHNT, CDR2 YYREEE (reference sequence). Trimming left V 0 bases short and J 0 bases short, with 7 bases between. CDR3 DNA sequence: TGTGCCAGCAGCTTGGACTCGAGCTCCTATAATTCACCCCTCCACTTT. This translates into CASSLDSSSYNSPLHF.

The chain employs TRBV18 and TRBJ2-1; D perhaps matches TRBD2 (6 bases). Germline CDR1 is KGHSH and CDR2 is LQKENI. V dropped 0 bases and J dropped 6 bases, with 15 bases sitting between them. The CDR3 runs 16 residues. CDR3 nucleotides: TGTGCCAGCTCACCACCGGGATCGACTAGAGGCAATGAGCAGTTCTTC. Translated, it gives CASSPPGSTRGNEQFF.

The rearrangement joins TRBV5-4 to TRBJ1-2; D might be TRBD1 (6 bases). The CDR3 covers 17 residues. The V gene lost 5 bases and the J gene lost 1 base, with 21 bases spanning the gap. CDR1 SGHNT and CDR2 YYREEE come from the germline V gene (reference sequence). CDR3 DNA sequence: TGTGCCAGCAGGGGCACTAGGGACAACTGGGTTAACTATGGCTACACCTTC. Translating gives CASRGTRDNWVNYGYTF.

There are a few counts of this clone. V usage is TRBV18 and J usage is TRBJ1-2; D remains unclear. V lost 5 bases to trimming and J lost 2 bases, with 12 bases between them. CDR3 length: 14 residues. Germline loops: CDR1 KGHSH, CDR2 LQKENI. The CDR3 sequence is CASSASQTNYGYTF. CDR3 nucleotide sequence: TGTGCCAGCTCAGCATCACAGACGAACTATGGCTACACCTTC. The full variable domain, rest sourced from reference TRBV18 and TRBJ1-2, is NAGVMQNPRHLVRRRGQEARLRCSPMKGHSHVYWYRQLPEEGLKFMVYLQKENIIDESGMPKERFSAEFPKEGPSILRIQQVVRGDSAAYFCASSASQTNYGYTFGSGTRLTVV.

This chain links TRBV19 with TRBJ1-2; the D is unclear. The CDR3 is 13 residues long. The V gene lost 5 bases and the J gene lost 13 bases, with 20 bases spanning the gap. Per the germline V gene, CDR1 is LNHDA and CDR2 is SQIVND (reference sequence). The CDR3 DNA follows: TGTGCCAGTAGTTACCCTGGTTACGAGGTGGGCACCTTC. Amino acids: CASSYPGYEVGTF. The full variable domain, rest sourced from reference TRBV19 and TRBJ1-2, is DGGITQSPKYLFRKEGQNVTLSCEQNLNHDAMYWYRQDPGQGLRLIYYSQIVNDFQKGDIAEGYSVSREKKESFPLTVTSAQKNPTAFYLCASSYPGYEVGTFGSGTRLTVV.

The chain uses TRBV28 and TRBJ2-1; perhaps TRBD2 as D (6 bases). V lost 1 base and J 9 bases, leaving 16 bases between the germline ends. The CDR3 length is 15 residues. In germline, CDR1 is MDHEN, CDR2 SYDVKM. The CDR3 region is CASSLLSGGVGEQFF. The DNA of the CDR3 is TGTGCCAGCAGTTTATTATCCGGGGGAGTCGGTGAGCAGTTCTTC.

V usage is TRBV11-2 and J usage is TRBJ2-1; D is undetermined. CDR3 size: 13 residues. V was cut by 5 bases and J by 10 bases, with 15 bases left in between. The germline CDR1 and CDR2 sequences are SGHAT and FQNNGV. The CDR3 region has the DNA TGTGCCAGCAGCCCGCCCCTGCCGGTCGAGCAGTTCTTC. This gives the protein CASSPPLPVEQFF.

V gene TRBV7-3 combines with J gene TRBJ2-5, with 11 bases lining up with TRBD1. This CDR3 has 14 amino acids. Germline V gives CDR1 SGHTA, CDR2 FQGTGA. The ends lost 2 bases at V and 5 bases at J; junction bases unmatched: 1. CDR3 loop: CASSLGTGGETQYF. The CDR3 region has the DNA TGTGCCAGCAGCTTAGGGACAGGGGGGGAGACCCAGTACTTC.

This clone was seen a handful of times. This rearrangement joins TRBV29-1 to TRBJ2-7, with D perhaps matching TRBD1 (6 bases). Trimming took off 1 base at V and 0 bases at J, with 16 bases between the two ends. The CDR3 length is 16 residues. Germline assignment: CDR1 SQVTM and CDR2 ANQGSEA. This chain's CDR3 is CSVEGAWQGTSYEQYF. DNA of the CDR3: TGCAGCGTTGAAGGGGCTTGGCAGGGGACCTCCTACGAGCAGTACTTC.

The rearrangement uses TRBV7-8 and TRBJ1-3; D ambiguous. The CDR3 spans 17 residues. V was clipped by 5 bases and J by 0 bases, with 17 bases between them. The germline V gene encodes CDR1 SGHVS and CDR2 FQNEAQ. This CDR3 is CASSPFGQASSGNTIYF. The CDR3 region has the DNA TGTGCCAGCAGCCCCTTTGGGCAGGCGAGCTCTGGAAACACCATATATTTT.